This T cell receptor beta chain was found in a study of blood T cells in healthy people across ages (dated by TCRdb to about 2015). For the study in its entirety: In model experiments, template switching captured about one uniquely barcoded TCR beta cDNA molecule for every two T cells. To track age-related changes in TCR beta repertoire diversity, the study relied on deep sequencing normalized with unique cDNA molecular identifiers. Two additional independent replicas of 1 million unique cDNA reads from the same blood draw were analyzed for two donors (one aged 18 to 29 and one aged 80 or older). To avoid experimental bias, donors of different ages were spread randomly across the sequencing lanes. Donors were grouped into four age groups: young (average approximately 16 years), middle-aged (around 39), aged (around 56) and long-lived (about 89).

Libraries came from 5' RACE. These reads were obtained on an Illumina HiSeq 2500. A second PCR of roughly 6 to 12 cycles was run with a J-beta primer mix and a sample-barcoded 5' primer. A template-switch 5' adaptor carrying 12 random nucleotides introduced a unique molecular identifier onto each TCR beta cDNA molecule. Each sample yielded at least 3 million CDR3-containing paired-end reads. First-strand cDNA synthesis was performed from all RNA using the Mint cDNA synthesis kit, with priming by a TRBC-specific oligonucleotide. Following uracil-DNA glycosylase treatment, a first 18-cycle PCR with universal primers M1SS and BC2_uni_R was performed on all cDNA. As for the original processing: Each sample was normalized by randomly selecting 1 million high-quality reads, each carrying a distinct molecular identifier. Reads with shared molecular identifiers were discarded instead of being binned into consensus sequences. MiTCR, run with a Q25 quality threshold and the strictest error-elimination algorithm, handled CDR3 identification, clonotype clustering and error correction. A nonparametric unseen species model with Euler transformation was used to estimate lower-bound total TCR beta diversity. The raw public reads went through TCRdb reprocessing: fastp at Q25, MiXCR clone calling, in-frame beta chains kept. Merged by CDR3 protein, the rows form single entries marked with the most common genes and DNA. TCRdb, rather than the study authors, made the V and J calls. The sample table lists about 1.4 million distinct CDR3 sequences, approximately 59% of them with a count of one. The ten largest clones capture approximately 7% of the sample.

Overall study results and their limits: Estimates of total diversity based on one million sequenced T cells were considered lower bounds and underestimates. The long-lived group showed more naive CD4+ T cells, fewer expanded clones and increased TCR diversity than the aged group, suggesting age selection. Because profiling used bulk unsorted PBMCs, naive and antigen-experienced compartments could not be compared conclusively. The CMV infection status of donors was not known, potentially confounding age-related changes in expanded clonotypes. A strong correlation was found between observed TCR beta diversity and the percentage of naive T cells measured by flow cytometry. Observed TCR beta diversity per million T cells fell roughly linearly with age, and a significant reduction was already apparent by age around 40.

Donors were 40 or so systemically healthy Caucasian individuals from Russia aged roughly 6 to 90 years. Each donor gave about 9.7 milliliters of peripheral blood, drawn into EDTA-treated Vacutainer tubes. PBMCs were isolated by Ficoll-Paque density-gradient centrifugation, with at least 7 million obtained per sample. Trizol reagent was used to extract total RNA from PBMCs, with at least 6 micrograms per sample. The percentages of naive CD45RAhigh/CD27high T cells were determined by flow cytometry on a PBMC aliquot from every donor. V is shortened by 4 bases, J by 7 bases, and the region joining them spans 10 bases. Via the germline V gene, CDR1 is SNHLY and CDR2 FYNNEI. Including the terminal cysteine and phenylalanine, the CDR3 comprises 12 residues. The only DNA kept is the CDR3, 36 bases in frame from the first base. Of note for this clonotype: Its antigen remains unidentified. Qualities for individual bases were not recorded, and no much larger clone is one base off.

The sequenced sample was blood. The rearranged segments are TRBV2 and TRBJ1-2, with the D gene too uncertain to name. The TCR sequence derives from a man aged 18-30 years in good health. The sequenced DNA is TGTGCCAGCAGTGGGATCGGGCGTGGCTACACCTTC. This is translated as CASSGIGRGYTF.